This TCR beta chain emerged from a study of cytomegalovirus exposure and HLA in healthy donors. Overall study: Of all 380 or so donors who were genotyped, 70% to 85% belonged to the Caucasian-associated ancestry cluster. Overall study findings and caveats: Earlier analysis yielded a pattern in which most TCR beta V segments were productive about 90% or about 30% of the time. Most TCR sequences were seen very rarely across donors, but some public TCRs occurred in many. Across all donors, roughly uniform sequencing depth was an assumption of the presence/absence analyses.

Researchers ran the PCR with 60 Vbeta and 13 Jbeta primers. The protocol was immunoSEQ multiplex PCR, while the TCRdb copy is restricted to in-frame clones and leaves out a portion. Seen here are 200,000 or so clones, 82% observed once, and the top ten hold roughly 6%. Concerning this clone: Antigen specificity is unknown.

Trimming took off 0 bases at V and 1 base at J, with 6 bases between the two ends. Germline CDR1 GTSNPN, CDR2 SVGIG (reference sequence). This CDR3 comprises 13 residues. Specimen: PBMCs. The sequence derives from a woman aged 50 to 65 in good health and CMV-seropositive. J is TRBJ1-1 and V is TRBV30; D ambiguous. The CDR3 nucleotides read TGTGCCTGGAGTGTGGCAGGGAACACTGAAGCTTTCTTT. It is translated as CAWSVAGNTEAFF.